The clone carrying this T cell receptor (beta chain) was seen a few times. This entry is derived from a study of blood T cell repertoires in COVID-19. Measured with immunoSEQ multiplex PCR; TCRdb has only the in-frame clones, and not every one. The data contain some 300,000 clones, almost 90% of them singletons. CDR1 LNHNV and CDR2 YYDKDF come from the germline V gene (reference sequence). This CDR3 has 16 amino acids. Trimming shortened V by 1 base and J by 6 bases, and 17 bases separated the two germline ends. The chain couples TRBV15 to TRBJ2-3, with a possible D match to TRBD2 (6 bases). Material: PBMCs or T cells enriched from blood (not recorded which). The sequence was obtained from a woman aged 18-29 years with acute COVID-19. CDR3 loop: CATSRVPQGGLDTQYF. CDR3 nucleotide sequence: TGTGCCACCAGCAGAGTCCCCCAGGGAGGATTGGATACGCAGTATTTT.